This TCR beta chain was identified in a study of T-cell reconstitution after alpha-beta-depleted transplantation in children. Regarding the study as a whole: For some patients, TCRbeta diversity was high at day 60 because of recipient T cells and thymic progenitors that survived. T cells produced anew were the main source of T-cell counts and diversity one year after transplant. Expanded graft clones numbering several hundred reportedly gave rise to alpha-beta T cells about two months after transplant.

Trimming removed 3 bases at V and 4 bases at J, with 12 bases between. There are 14 residues in the CDR3. Germline assignment: CDR1 SGHAT and CDR2 FQNNGV. This clonotype was observed a few times. Its antigen is unidentified. For TCRbeta, the library was prepared with unique molecular identifiers. TCRdb re-called the PCR reads with MiXCR, one entry per CDR3 protein. Among some 840,000 distinct CDR3 sequences listed, less than 20% were seen once. This receptor was identified in a male patient younger than 18 who had a stem cell transplant for acute lymphoblastic leukemia, so the T cells may come from the graft donor. Sequencing was performed on PBMCs, mostly from graft donor cells, taken 360 days after TCRalphabeta/CD19-depleted stem cell transplant. This chain links TRBV11-2 with TRBJ1-2; possibly TRBD1 for D (5 bases). The CDR3 spells CASSFGDGGYGYTF. Here the CDR3 DNA reads TGTGCCAGCAGCTTCGGGGACGGAGGCTATGGCTACACCTTC.